Listed below are T cell receptor beta chains from one sample, sequenced in a study of T-cell memory formation after mild COVID-19. One entry per CDR3 protein results from TCRdb running MiXCR on the 5' RACE reads. Of approximately 570,000 distinct CDR3 sequences listed, roughly 18% are singletons. Specimen: PBMCs or a T cell subset sorted from them (not recorded which). The receptors come from an adult woman who had mild COVID-19 (a few samples of this study predate the infection). Cell type and time point are not known. Both conserved end residues are part of each CDR3. Each record gives: V gene, D gene, clone size, J gene, CDR3 protein, CDR3 DNA. A D gene is named only where the DNA matches it firmly. Size is stated for part of the rows, as once, few or many counts, or as a class when the clone is expanded.

v_call: TRBV5-5; d_call: .; clone_size: .; j_call: TRBJ1-5; cdr3_aa: CASSFFPGPLSNQPQHF; cdr3_nt: TGTGCCAGCAGCTTTTTTCCGGGACCCCTGAGCAATCAGCCCCAGCATTTT
v_call: TRBV12-3/TRBV12-4; d_call: .; clone_size: .; j_call: TRBJ1-5; cdr3_aa: CASSLVAGFNQPQHF; cdr3_nt: TGTGCCAGCAGTTTAGTTGCAGGGTTTAATCAGCCCCAGCATTTT
v_call: TRBV20-1; d_call: .; clone_size: few; j_call: TRBJ2-5; cdr3_aa: CSARDAGHETQYF; cdr3_nt: TGCAGTGCTCGGGACGCCGGCCACGAGACCCAGTACTTC
v_call: TRBV19; d_call: .; clone_size: .; j_call: TRBJ1-1; cdr3_aa: CASTPSWGFEAFF; cdr3_nt: TGTGCCAGTACTCCTAGCTGGGGGTTCGAAGCTTTCTTT
v_call: TRBV5-1; d_call: .; clone_size: many; j_call: TRBJ2-3; cdr3_aa: CASSLDQVKDTQYF; cdr3_nt: TGCGCCAGCAGCTTGGACCAGGTTAAAGATACGCAGTATTTT
v_call: TRBV15; d_call: .; clone_size: few; j_call: TRBJ1-4; cdr3_aa: CATSRDRQVAEKLFF; cdr3_nt: TGTGCCACCAGCAGAGACCGACAGGTGGCCGAAAAACTGTTTTTT
v_call: TRBV4-1; d_call: .; clone_size: few; j_call: TRBJ2-7; cdr3_aa: CASSQDHTTEQYF; cdr3_nt: TGCGCCAGCAGCCAAGATCATACGACGGAGCAGTACTTC
v_call: TRBV4-1; d_call: .; clone_size: .; j_call: TRBJ2-7; cdr3_aa: CASSPEFQALTYEQYF; cdr3_nt: TGCGCCAGCAGCCCCGAGTTCCAGGCTTTGACCTACGAGCAGTACTTC
v_call: TRBV4-1; d_call: TRBD2; clone_size: few; j_call: TRBJ2-3; cdr3_aa: CASSQDFTSGGSATQYF; cdr3_nt: TGCGCCAGCAGCCAAGATTTCACTAGCGGGGGGTCGGCTACGCAGTATTTT
v_call: TRBV9; d_call: TRBD1; clone_size: .; j_call: TRBJ1-1; cdr3_aa: CASSAEQGWDTEAFF; cdr3_nt: TGTGCCAGCAGCGCGGAACAGGGGTGGGACACTGAAGCTTTCTTT
v_call: TRBV4-3; d_call: TRBD2; clone_size: .; j_call: TRBJ2-7; cdr3_aa: CASSLVLAGARRGEQYF; cdr3_nt: TGCGCCAGCAGCCTCGTCCTAGCGGGGGCGAGGAGGGGGGAGCAGTACTTC
v_call: TRBV5-1; d_call: TRBD1; clone_size: few; j_call: TRBJ2-1; cdr3_aa: CASSFLQGAEYNEQFF; cdr3_nt: TGCGCCAGCAGCTTTTTACAGGGGGCGGAATACAATGAGCAGTTCTTC
v_call: TRBV29-1; d_call: TRBD2; clone_size: few; j_call: TRBJ2-3; cdr3_aa: CSVLPAGTDTQYF; cdr3_nt: TGCAGCGTCCTGCCAGCGGGAACAGATACGCAGTATTTT
v_call: TRBV28; d_call: .; clone_size: .; j_call: TRBJ2-3; cdr3_aa: CASRPRGGTDTQYF; cdr3_nt: TGTGCCAGCAGGCCGAGGGGTGGGACAGATACGCAGTATTTT
v_call: TRBV7-3; d_call: .; clone_size: .; j_call: TRBJ2-1; cdr3_aa: CASSPTISDEQFF; cdr3_nt: TGTGCCAGCAGTCCGACTATTTCGGATGAGCAGTTCTTC
v_call: TRBV9; d_call: TRBD1; clone_size: .; j_call: TRBJ1-3; cdr3_aa: CASSPRQGPDTIYF; cdr3_nt: TGTGCCAGCAGCCCTCGACAGGGGCCAGACACCATATATTTT
v_call: TRBV12-3/TRBV12-4; d_call: TRBD2; clone_size: few; j_call: TRBJ2-1; cdr3_aa: CASSLLGLAGEKYNEQFF; cdr3_nt: TGTGCCAGCAGTTTATTGGGACTAGCGGGAGAGAAGTACAATGAGCAGTTCTTC
v_call: TRBV29-1; d_call: TRBD1; clone_size: .; j_call: TRBJ1-3; cdr3_aa: CSVNDRGSGNTIYF; cdr3_nt: TGCAGCGTTAACGACAGGGGATCCGGAAACACCATATATTTT
v_call: TRBV29-1; d_call: .; clone_size: .; j_call: TRBJ1-1; cdr3_aa: CSVVRSSEAFF; cdr3_nt: TGCAGCGTTGTAAGGTCGAGTGAAGCTTTCTTT
v_call: TRBV10-3; d_call: .; clone_size: few; j_call: TRBJ2-7; cdr3_aa: CAIRSAREGYEQYF; cdr3_nt: TGTGCCATCAGATCTGCCAGGGAAGGCTACGAGCAGTACTTC
v_call: TRBV6-2/TRBV6-3; d_call: TRBD2; clone_size: many; j_call: TRBJ2-3; cdr3_aa: CASSYPVLAGGTDTQYF; cdr3_nt: TGTGCCAGCAGTTACCCCGTACTAGCGGGTGGCACAGATACGCAGTATTTT
v_call: TRBV5-1; d_call: .; clone_size: .; j_call: TRBJ2-5; cdr3_aa: CASSAGMGTLRETQYF; cdr3_nt: TGCGCCAGCAGCGCAGGGATGGGGACTTTGAGAGAGACCCAGTACTTC
v_call: TRBV19; d_call: .; clone_size: few; j_call: TRBJ2-6; cdr3_aa: CASSIPSGANVLTF; cdr3_nt: TGTGCCAGTAGTATCCCCTCTGGGGCCAACGTCCTGACTTTC
v_call: TRBV20-1; d_call: TRBD1; clone_size: few; j_call: TRBJ1-1; cdr3_aa: CSASDGQGVLNTEAFF; cdr3_nt: TGCAGTGCTAGTGATGGACAGGGGGTTCTGAACACTGAAGCTTTCTTT
v_call: TRBV20-1; d_call: .; clone_size: .; j_call: TRBJ2-7; cdr3_aa: CSARAPVGRSYEQYF; cdr3_nt: TGCAGTGCTAGAGCTCCCGTGGGGAGGTCCTACGAGCAGTACTTC
v_call: TRBV4-3; d_call: .; clone_size: few; j_call: TRBJ1-1; cdr3_aa: CASSPYLGDTEAFF; cdr3_nt: TGCGCCAGCAGCCCCTACCTGGGGGACACTGAAGCTTTCTTT
v_call: TRBV5-1; d_call: TRBD1; clone_size: few; j_call: TRBJ1-1; cdr3_aa: CASSLYGTANTEAFF; cdr3_nt: TGCGCCAGCAGCTTGTATGGGACAGCAAACACTGAAGCTTTCTTT
v_call: TRBV5-4; d_call: TRBD1; clone_size: few; j_call: TRBJ2-2; cdr3_aa: CASSSGQGAVTGELFF; cdr3_nt: TGTGCCAGCAGCTCCGGACAGGGGGCTGTCACCGGGGAGCTGTTTTTT
v_call: TRBV10-3; d_call: .; clone_size: few; j_call: TRBJ1-1; cdr3_aa: CATKRDKSNTEAFF; cdr3_nt: TGTGCCACAAAAAGGGACAAATCGAACACTGAAGCTTTCTTT
v_call: TRBV12-3/TRBV12-4; d_call: .; clone_size: .; j_call: TRBJ1-1; cdr3_aa: CASSLGIATEAFF; cdr3_nt: TGTGCCAGCAGTCTAGGGATTGCCACTGAAGCTTTCTTT
v_call: TRBV12-3/TRBV12-4; d_call: .; clone_size: many; j_call: TRBJ1-5; cdr3_aa: CASSLGSQPQHF; cdr3_nt: TGTGCCAGCAGCTTGGGATCTCAGCCCCAGCATTTT
v_call: TRBV12-3/TRBV12-4; d_call: .; clone_size: .; j_call: TRBJ1-5; cdr3_aa: CASSQGLGRQPQHF; cdr3_nt: TGTGCCAGCTCCCAGGGCCTAGGGCGTCAGCCCCAGCATTTT
v_call: TRBV7-8; d_call: .; clone_size: .; j_call: TRBJ1-2; cdr3_aa: CASSKGGAVGYTF; cdr3_nt: TGTGCCAGCAGCAAGGGGGGGGCAGTCGGCTACACCTTC
v_call: TRBV29-1; d_call: .; clone_size: .; j_call: TRBJ1-1; cdr3_aa: CSVEGPIVEAFF; cdr3_nt: TGCAGCGTTGAGGGTCCGATTGTTGAAGCTTTCTTT
v_call: TRBV7-9; d_call: .; clone_size: .; j_call: TRBJ2-5; cdr3_aa: CASSLVQGNQETQYF; cdr3_nt: TGTGCCAGCAGCTTAGTCCAGGGGAATCAAGAGACCCAGTACTTC
v_call: TRBV4-1; d_call: .; clone_size: few; j_call: TRBJ2-3; cdr3_aa: CASSQDRGVLGTDTQYF; cdr3_nt: TGCGCCAGCAGCCAAGACAGGGGGGTTCTGGGCACAGATACGCAGTATTTT
v_call: TRBV21-1; d_call: .; clone_size: .; j_call: TRBJ1-1; cdr3_aa: CASSKGAQGEAFF; cdr3_nt: TGTGCCAGCAGCAAAGGGGCCCAGGGTGAAGCTTTCTTT
v_call: TRBV5-6; d_call: .; clone_size: .; j_call: TRBJ2-4; cdr3_aa: CASSLRGTVIQYF; cdr3_nt: TGTGCCAGCAGTTTGCGGGGTACGGTCATTCAGTACTTC
v_call: TRBV25-1; d_call: .; clone_size: .; j_call: TRBJ2-7; cdr3_aa: CASSPPQGPYEQYF; cdr3_nt: TGTGCCAGCAGTCCCCCGCAGGGTCCCTACGAGCAGTACTTC
v_call: TRBV11-1; d_call: .; clone_size: few; j_call: TRBJ1-1; cdr3_aa: CASSLLRGENTEAFF; cdr3_nt: TGTGCCAGCAGCTTATTGCGGGGGGAGAACACTGAAGCTTTCTTT
v_call: TRBV18; d_call: TRBD2; clone_size: few; j_call: TRBJ2-3; cdr3_aa: CASSSVPTSGRAADTQYF; cdr3_nt: TGTGCCAGCTCATCCGTTCCGACTAGCGGGAGGGCCGCAGATACGCAGTATTTT
v_call: TRBV24-1; d_call: TRBD1; clone_size: .; j_call: TRBJ2-1; cdr3_aa: CATGDRVTEQFF; cdr3_nt: TGTGCCACCGGGGACAGGGTTACTGAGCAGTTCTTC
v_call: TRBV5-1; d_call: TRBD2; clone_size: few; j_call: TRBJ2-7; cdr3_aa: CASRIAVAGGNEQYF; cdr3_nt: TGCGCCAGCAGAATTGCAGTAGCGGGAGGGAACGAGCAGTACTTC
v_call: TRBV7-9; d_call: TRBD1; clone_size: few; j_call: TRBJ1-2; cdr3_aa: CASSLAIRQGANYGYTF; cdr3_nt: TGTGCCAGCAGCTTAGCGATCCGACAGGGGGCTAACTATGGCTACACCTTC
v_call: TRBV7-9; d_call: .; clone_size: few; j_call: TRBJ2-1; cdr3_aa: CASRAGTANNEQFF; cdr3_nt: TGTGCCAGCAGGGCGGGGACAGCTAACAATGAGCAGTTCTTC
v_call: TRBV6-5; d_call: TRBD1; clone_size: few; j_call: TRBJ1-4; cdr3_aa: CASSSRQGGEKLFF; cdr3_nt: TGTGCCAGCAGTTCTAGACAGGGTGGTGAAAAACTGTTTTTT
v_call: TRBV7-9; d_call: .; clone_size: few; j_call: TRBJ2-5; cdr3_aa: CASSFSGDHLAQYF; cdr3_nt: TGTGCCAGCAGCTTTTCAGGGGACCACCTGGCCCAGTACTTC
v_call: TRBV7-9; d_call: TRBD1; clone_size: .; j_call: TRBJ2-5; cdr3_aa: CSSSETGGWETQYF; cdr3_nt: TGTTCCAGCAGCGAAACAGGGGGCTGGGAGACCCAGTACTTC
v_call: TRBV24-1; d_call: TRBD2; clone_size: .; j_call: TRBJ2-3; cdr3_aa: CATSDSVGTSGTDTQYF; cdr3_nt: TGTGCCACCAGTGATTCGGTGGGGACTAGCGGCACAGATACGCAGTATTTT
v_call: TRBV7-8; d_call: TRBD1; clone_size: .; j_call: TRBJ2-7; cdr3_aa: CASSVPPGQGFYEQYF; cdr3_nt: TGTGCCAGCAGTGTGCCGCCGGGACAGGGTTTTTACGAGCAGTACTTC
v_call: TRBV7-2; d_call: TRBD1; clone_size: few; j_call: TRBJ2-7; cdr3_aa: CASSFRDRVHEQYF; cdr3_nt: TGTGCCAGCAGCTTCCGAGACAGGGTCCACGAGCAGTACTTC
v_call: TRBV20-1; d_call: .; clone_size: few; j_call: TRBJ2-1; cdr3_aa: CSATGTRGWNEQFF; cdr3_nt: TGCAGTGCTACCGGGACGCGGGGCTGGAATGAGCAGTTCTTC
v_call: TRBV3-1; d_call: .; clone_size: many; j_call: TRBJ1-4; cdr3_aa: CASSRLGEKLFF; cdr3_nt: TGTGCCAGCAGCAGACTGGGGGAAAAACTGTTTTTT
v_call: TRBV7-6; d_call: .; clone_size: .; j_call: TRBJ2-5; cdr3_aa: CASRPDPRGETQYF; cdr3_nt: TGTGCCAGCAGACCCGACCCGAGGGGGGAGACCCAGTACTTC
v_call: TRBV7-2; d_call: .; clone_size: few; j_call: TRBJ2-5; cdr3_aa: CASSLARQAGETQYF; cdr3_nt: TGTGCCAGCAGCTTAGCGCGGCAAGCGGGAGAGACCCAGTACTTC